A selection of T cell receptor beta chains follows, all from one sample in a study of T cells in localized non-small cell lung cancer. Clones were read by immunoSEQ multiplex PCR, and TCRdb kept only the in-frame ones, dropping some. The table shows some 18,000 clones, with roughly 83% occurring only once. The specimen was peripheral blood, collected before any cancer treatment. These receptors originate from a man aged 35 to 70 with stage I lung adenocarcinoma. The CDR3 runs from the conserved cysteine through the conserved F or W. D genes are given only for firm matches. Where a row states a size, it is once, few, many or the class of an expanded clone; other rows omit it.

v_call: TRBV25-1; j_call: TRBJ2-1; d_call: -; clone_size: once; cdr3_aa: CAPTWQFF; cdr3_nt: TGTGCCCCAACGTGGCAGTTCTTC
v_call: TRBV7-9; j_call: TRBJ2-3; d_call: -; clone_size: -; cdr3_aa: CASSLVEGSTDTQYF; cdr3_nt: TGTGCCAGCAGCTTAGTGGAGGGGAGCACAGATACGCAGTATTTT
v_call: TRBV5-6; j_call: TRBJ2-1; d_call: TRBD2; clone_size: -; cdr3_aa: CASSSLLGGVTSGDHEQFF; cdr3_nt: TGTGCCAGCAGCAGCCTCCTTGGTGGGGTGACTAGCGGGGACCATGAGCAGTTCTTC
v_call: TRBV11-2; j_call: TRBJ1-1; d_call: TRBD1; clone_size: few; cdr3_aa: CASSPQTGWNTEAFF; cdr3_nt: TGTGCCAGCAGCCCTCAGACAGGGTGGAACACTGAAGCTTTCTTT
v_call: TRBV9; j_call: TRBJ2-3; d_call: -; clone_size: -; cdr3_aa: CASSKGQFPDTQYF; cdr3_nt: TGTGCCAGCAGCAAAGGACAGTTCCCAGATACGCAGTATTTT
v_call: TRBV28; j_call: TRBJ1-1; d_call: TRBD1; clone_size: -; cdr3_aa: CASSKGQGWTEAFF; cdr3_nt: TGTGCCAGCAGCAAGGGACAGGGTTGGACTGAAGCTTTCTTT
v_call: TRBV4-3; j_call: TRBJ2-1; d_call: -; clone_size: -; cdr3_aa: CASSQDPGRNNEQFF; cdr3_nt: TGCGCCAGCAGCCAAGATCCGGGGCGCAACAATGAGCAGTTCTTC
v_call: TRBV7-8; j_call: TRBJ1-5; d_call: TRBD1; clone_size: -; cdr3_aa: CASSLQGAGNQPQHF; cdr3_nt: TGTGCCAGCAGCTTACAGGGGGCGGGCAATCAGCCCCAGCATTTT
v_call: TRBV10-3; j_call: TRBJ1-2; d_call: -; clone_size: -; cdr3_aa: CAISEKRSEGYTF; cdr3_nt: TGTGCCATCAGTGAGAAGAGGTCGGAGGGCTACACCTTC
v_call: TRBV7-9; j_call: TRBJ1-5; d_call: -; clone_size: few; cdr3_aa: CASSSGQNSNQPQHF; cdr3_nt: TGTGCCAGCAGCTCCGGACAGAATAGCAATCAGCCCCAGCATTTT
v_call: TRBV6-1; j_call: TRBJ2-1; d_call: -; clone_size: few; cdr3_aa: CASREGADPYNEQFF; cdr3_nt: TGTGCCAGCAGGGAGGGGGCAGACCCTTACAATGAGCAGTTCTTC
v_call: TRBV28; j_call: TRBJ1-5; d_call: TRBD1; clone_size: -; cdr3_aa: CASTGTVSSNQPQHF; cdr3_nt: TGTGCCAGCACGGGGACAGTAAGTAGCAATCAGCCCCAGCATTTT
v_call: TRBV28; j_call: TRBJ2-7; d_call: -; clone_size: -; cdr3_aa: CASSFRGWVYEQYF; cdr3_nt: TGTGCCAGCAGTTTCCGTGGATGGGTGTACGAGCAGTACTTC
v_call: TRBV4-2; j_call: TRBJ1-6; d_call: TRBD1; clone_size: -; cdr3_aa: CASSQETGLNSPLHF; cdr3_nt: TGTGCCAGCAGCCAAGAGACAGGGTTGAATTCACCCCTCCACTTT
v_call: TRBV9; j_call: TRBJ2-1; d_call: TRBD2; clone_size: -; cdr3_aa: CASSSIASSGGSSLEQFF; cdr3_nt: TGTGCCAGCAGCTCAATTGCTAGTAGCGGGGGCAGCTCGCTTGAGCAGTTCTTC
v_call: TRBV4-2; j_call: TRBJ2-2; d_call: TRBD1; clone_size: -; cdr3_aa: CASSGDRSNTGELFF; cdr3_nt: TGTGCCAGCAGCGGGGACAGGTCGAACACCGGGGAGCTGTTTTTT
v_call: TRBV9; j_call: TRBJ2-7; d_call: -; clone_size: -; cdr3_aa: CASSVGDGNYEQYF; cdr3_nt: TGTGCCAGCAGCGTAGGGGACGGGAATTACGAGCAGTACTTC
v_call: TRBV7-3; j_call: TRBJ2-2; d_call: -; clone_size: -; cdr3_aa: CASSLRGTGELFF; cdr3_nt: TGTGCCAGCAGCTTAAGAGGGACCGGGGAGCTGTTTTTT
v_call: TRBV2; j_call: TRBJ2-7; d_call: -; clone_size: -; cdr3_aa: CAIPRYSEGASYEQYF; cdr3_nt: TGTGCCATCCCGAGGTACAGCGAAGGGGCCTCCTACGAGCAGTACTTC
v_call: TRBV10-2; j_call: TRBJ2-7; d_call: TRBD2; clone_size: -; cdr3_aa: CASSETWTSGNEQYF; cdr3_nt: TGCGCCAGCAGTGAGACCTGGACTAGCGGAAACGAGCAGTACTTC
v_call: TRBV5-1; j_call: TRBJ2-1; d_call: -; clone_size: -; cdr3_aa: CASSSPESSYNEQFF; cdr3_nt: TGCGCCAGCAGCTCCCCGGAGAGCTCCTACAATGAGCAGTTCTTC
v_call: TRBV5-4; j_call: TRBJ1-1; d_call: -; clone_size: -; cdr3_aa: CASSLGTNTEAFF; cdr3_nt: TGTGCCAGCAGCCTCGGGACGAACACTGAAGCTTTCTTT
v_call: TRBV11-1; j_call: TRBJ2-3; d_call: -; clone_size: -; cdr3_aa: CASSLSGRTDTQYF; cdr3_nt: TGTGCCAGCAGCTTATCAGGGCGCACAGATACGCAGTATTTT
v_call: TRBV30; j_call: TRBJ2-1; d_call: -; clone_size: -; cdr3_aa: CAWSVWRADEQFF; cdr3_nt: TGTGCCTGGAGTGTGTGGCGGGCAGATGAGCAGTTCTTC
v_call: TRBV10-3; j_call: TRBJ1-1; d_call: TRBD1; clone_size: -; cdr3_aa: CAISFQGGSSEAFF; cdr3_nt: TGTGCCATCAGTTTTCAGGGGGGGAGTTCTGAAGCTTTCTTT
v_call: TRBV7-2; j_call: TRBJ1-2; d_call: TRBD1; clone_size: -; cdr3_aa: CASSPRDRVLFGNGYTF; cdr3_nt: TGTGCCAGCAGCCCTCGGGACAGGGTTTTATTCGGTAATGGCTACACCTTC
v_call: TRBV28; j_call: TRBJ1-2; d_call: -; clone_size: -; cdr3_aa: CASSFLVGAANYGYTF; cdr3_nt: TGTGCCAGCAGTTTTTTGGTCGGGGCGGCTAACTATGGCTACACCTTC
v_call: TRBV9; j_call: TRBJ1-3; d_call: -; clone_size: once; cdr3_aa: CASSVTVSGNTIYF; cdr3_nt: TGTGCCAGCAGCGTAACTGTCTCTGGAAACACCATATATTTT
v_call: TRBV19; j_call: TRBJ2-1; d_call: -; clone_size: -; cdr3_aa: CASSIGGTISYNEQFF; cdr3_nt: TGTGCCAGTAGTATAGGGGGAACTATCTCCTACAATGAGCAGTTCTTC
v_call: TRBV10-3; j_call: TRBJ2-5; d_call: -; clone_size: -; cdr3_aa: CAISPGPQAIGETQYF; cdr3_nt: TGTGCCATCAGTCCGGGACCCCAGGCGATTGGAGAGACCCAGTACTTC
v_call: TRBV11-3; j_call: TRBJ2-1; d_call: TRBD1; clone_size: -; cdr3_aa: CASSLDPGTGGGYNEQFF; cdr3_nt: TGTGCCAGCAGCTTAGATCCCGGGACAGGGGGCGGGTACAATGAGCAGTTCTTC
v_call: TRBV28; j_call: TRBJ1-1; d_call: -; clone_size: -; cdr3_aa: CASSLIGGGNTEAFF; cdr3_nt: TGTGCCAGCAGTTTGATAGGGGGGGGCAACACTGAAGCTTTCTTT
v_call: TRBV28; j_call: TRBJ1-5; d_call: -; clone_size: -; cdr3_aa: CASTVARGNQPQHF; cdr3_nt: TGTGCCAGCACCGTCGCGCGAGGCAATCAGCCCCAGCATTTT
v_call: TRBV9; j_call: TRBJ2-7; d_call: -; clone_size: -; cdr3_aa: CASSVVGGSYEQYF; cdr3_nt: TGTGCCAGCAGCGTAGTCGGGGGATCCTACGAGCAGTACTTC
v_call: TRBV30; j_call: TRBJ1-4; d_call: -; clone_size: medium-sized; cdr3_aa: CAWSVGTNEKLFF; cdr3_nt: TGTGCCTGGAGTGTAGGAACTAATGAAAAACTGTTTTTT
v_call: TRBV15; j_call: TRBJ2-7; d_call: TRBD1; clone_size: -; cdr3_aa: CATSRDGPRDRGRYF; cdr3_nt: TGTGCCACCAGCAGAGATGGCCCGCGGGACAGGGGCCGGTACTTC
v_call: TRBV5-1; j_call: TRBJ2-7; d_call: TRBD1; clone_size: -; cdr3_aa: CASSPGTARGEQYF; cdr3_nt: TGCGCCAGCAGCCCCGGGACAGCCCGGGGCGAGCAGTACTTC
v_call: TRBV7-8; j_call: TRBJ1-5; d_call: -; clone_size: -; cdr3_aa: CASSLAETGNQPQHF; cdr3_nt: TGTGCCAGCAGCTTAGCTGAAACAGGGAATCAGCCCCAGCATTTT
v_call: TRBV5-1; j_call: TRBJ2-3; d_call: -; clone_size: -; cdr3_aa: CASSFSATTDTQYF; cdr3_nt: TGCGCCAGCAGCTTCTCCGCTACCACAGATACGCAGTATTTT
v_call: TRBV27; j_call: TRBJ2-6; d_call: -; clone_size: -; cdr3_aa: CASSYSGANVLTF; cdr3_nt: TGTGCCAGCAGTTACTCTGGGGCCAACGTCCTGACTTTC
v_call: TRBV5-4; j_call: TRBJ1-2; d_call: -; clone_size: -; cdr3_aa: CASSLRDKYGYTF; cdr3_nt: TGTGCCAGCAGCCTCCGGGACAAGTATGGCTACACCTTC
v_call: TRBV15; j_call: TRBJ1-3; d_call: -; clone_size: once; cdr3_aa: CATSRGDSSGNTIYF; cdr3_nt: TGTGCCACCAGCAGAGGAGACTCTTCGGGAAACACCATATATTTT
v_call: TRBV6-5; j_call: TRBJ2-7; d_call: -; clone_size: -; cdr3_aa: CASKGGSYEQYF; cdr3_nt: TGTGCCAGCAAAGGAGGGTCCTACGAGCAGTACTTC
v_call: TRBV4-1; j_call: TRBJ2-1; d_call: TRBD2; clone_size: -; cdr3_aa: CASSRGLAHGDEQFF; cdr3_nt: TGCGCCAGCAGCCGGGGACTAGCGCACGGCGATGAGCAGTTCTTC
v_call: TRBV7-2; j_call: TRBJ1-6; d_call: -; clone_size: -; cdr3_aa: CASSSGTRGVSPLHF; cdr3_nt: TGTGCCAGCAGCTCCGGGACACGTGGGGTTTCACCCCTCCACTTT
v_call: TRBV4-1; j_call: TRBJ2-7; d_call: -; clone_size: -; cdr3_aa: CASSQEMKGILNEQYF; cdr3_nt: TGCGCCAGCAGCCAAGAGATGAAGGGGATCTTAAACGAGCAGTACTTC
v_call: TRBV6-1; j_call: TRBJ2-1; d_call: -; clone_size: -; cdr3_aa: CASSEFGGHVYNEQFF; cdr3_nt: TGTGCCAGCAGTGAATTCGGCGGCCATGTCTACAATGAGCAGTTCTTC
v_call: TRBV11-2; j_call: TRBJ2-3; d_call: -; clone_size: -; cdr3_aa: CASSNQPGLTQYF; cdr3_nt: TGTGCCAGCAGCAACCAGCCGGGTTTGACGCAGTATTTT
v_call: TRBV29-1; j_call: TRBJ1-4; d_call: -; clone_size: -; cdr3_aa: CSAQELGNEKLFF; cdr3_nt: TGCAGCGCCCAGGAACTTGGGAATGAAAAACTGTTTTTT
v_call: TRBV15; j_call: TRBJ1-1; d_call: -; clone_size: -; cdr3_aa: CATSRGVMNTEAFF; cdr3_nt: TGTGCCACCAGCAGAGGGGTGATGAACACTGAAGCTTTCTTT
v_call: TRBV9; j_call: TRBJ2-7; d_call: -; clone_size: few; cdr3_aa: CASSVGTVSAEEQYF; cdr3_nt: TGTGCCAGCAGCGTAGGTACCGTAAGCGCGGAAGAGCAGTACTTC
v_call: TRBV7-3; j_call: TRBJ2-1; d_call: -; clone_size: few; cdr3_aa: CASSLTNSVSYNEQFF; cdr3_nt: TGTGCCAGCAGCTTAACGAATAGCGTCTCCTACAATGAGCAGTTCTTC
v_call: TRBV10-3; j_call: TRBJ2-2; d_call: -; clone_size: -; cdr3_aa: CATILDSGTGELFF; cdr3_nt: TGTGCCACCATCCTGGACAGTGGCACCGGGGAGCTGTTTTTT
v_call: TRBV10-3; j_call: TRBJ1-1; d_call: -; clone_size: -; cdr3_aa: CAISKGSEQNTEAFF; cdr3_nt: TGTGCCATCAGTAAGGGGTCAGAGCAGAACACTGAAGCTTTCTTT
v_call: TRBV7-7; j_call: TRBJ2-3; d_call: TRBD2; clone_size: -; cdr3_aa: CASSPGTSGRWGTDTQYF; cdr3_nt: TGTGCCAGCAGCCCAGGGACTAGCGGGAGATGGGGCACAGATACGCAGTATTTT
v_call: TRBV7-2; j_call: TRBJ2-7; d_call: -; clone_size: -; cdr3_aa: CASSLAAYEQYF; cdr3_nt: TGTGCCAGCAGCTTAGCCGCCTACGAGCAGTACTTC
v_call: TRBV6-5; j_call: TRBJ1-6; d_call: TRBD1; clone_size: -; cdr3_aa: CASSWGQGRGNSPLHF; cdr3_nt: TGTGCCAGCAGTTGGGGACAGGGTAGAGGTAATTCACCCCTCCACTTT